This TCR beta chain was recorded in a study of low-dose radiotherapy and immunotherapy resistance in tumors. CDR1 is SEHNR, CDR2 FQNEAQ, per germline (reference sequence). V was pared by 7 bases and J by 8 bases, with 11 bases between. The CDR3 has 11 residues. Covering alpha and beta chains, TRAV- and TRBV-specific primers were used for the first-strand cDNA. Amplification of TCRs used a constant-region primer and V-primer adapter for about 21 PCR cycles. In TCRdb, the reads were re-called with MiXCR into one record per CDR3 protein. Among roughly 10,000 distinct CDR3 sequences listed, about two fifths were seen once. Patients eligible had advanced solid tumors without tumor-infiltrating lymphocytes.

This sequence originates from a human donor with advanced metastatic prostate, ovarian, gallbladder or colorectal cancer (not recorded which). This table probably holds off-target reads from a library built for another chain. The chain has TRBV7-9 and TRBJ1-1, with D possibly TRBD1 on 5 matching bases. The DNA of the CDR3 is TGTGCCAGCACCGGGGGACTGGAAGCTTTCTTT. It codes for CASTGGLEAFF.